The 29 T cell receptor beta chains below come from one sample, sequenced in a study of blood T cell repertoires in COVID-19. Method: immunoSEQ multiplex PCR; TCRdb's copy keeps in-frame clones and lacks some. The data show roughly 100,000 clones, 70% to 90% seen once. Sequencing used peripheral blood. These receptors were collected from an older woman with acute or convalescent COVID-19.

This chain connects TRBV5-4 to TRBJ2-6; the match to TRBD2 covers 14 bases. The germline V gene has CDR1 SGHNT and CDR2 YYREEE (reference sequence). The CDR3 totals 19 residues. V trimming: 4 bases; J trimming: 0 bases; junction bases outside the gene matches: 6. DNA for the CDR3: TGTGCCAGCAGCCAGGGACTAGCGGGAGTGGGCTCTGGGGCCAACGTCCTGACTTTC. It encodes CASSQGLAGVGSGANVLTF.

This chain joins TRBV27 and TRBJ2-5; 10 bases fit TRBD2. Germline V gives CDR1 MNHEY, CDR2 SMNVEV (reference sequence). The CDR3 contains 16 residues. Losses at the gene ends were 4 bases for V and 7 bases for J; bases not matched to a gene: 12. CDR3 DNA sequence: TGTGCCAGCAGTTCGCTGGAGGCTAGCGGGAGAGGGACCCAGTACTTC. Translated, it gives CASSSLEASGRGTQYF.

The rearrangement links TRBV27 to TRBJ1-5; D may be TRBD1 (6 bases). Trimming cost V 6 bases and J 4 bases, with 16 bases left between them. CDR1 MNHEY and CDR2 SMNVEV come from the germline V gene (reference sequence). The CDR3 has 15 amino acids. Here the CDR3 DNA reads TGTGCCAGCAGGCTGGGGGGGCCAGCTAATCAGCCCCAGCATTTT. It is translated as CASRLGGPANQPQHF.

The chain links TRBV3-1 (or the pseudogene TRBV3-2) to TRBJ1-4; TRBD1 matches at 10 bases. After removal of 6 bases from V and 7 bases from J, the junction contained 2 bases not matched to a gene. The CDR3 is 13 amino acids. Per the germline V gene, CDR1 is LGHDT and CDR2 is YNNKEL (reference sequence). CDR3 nucleotides: TGTGCCAGCAGGACAGGGGGCTCTGAAAAACTGTTTTTT. Translation gives CASRTGGSEKLFF.

The rearrangement uses TRBV7-3 and TRBJ2-1, with 9 bases identical to TRBD2. CDR3 length: 15 residues. CDR1 and CDR2 (germline): SGHTA, FQGTGA. V lost 5 bases and J lost 6; bases outside the gene matches: 8. As DNA, the CDR3 is TGTGCCAGCAGCGCACGACTAGCGGAGATCAATGAGCAGTTCTTC. The encoded protein is CASSARLAEINEQFF.

V gene TRBV5-1 combines with J gene TRBJ1-2; D gene uncertain. With 4 bases removed from V and 5 bases from J, the gap between germline ends came to 12 bases. From germline, CDR1 is SGHRS and CDR2 YFSETQ. The CDR3 has 13 amino acids. DNA of the CDR3: TGCGCCAGCAGCGCCCCGGCCGGGTATGGCTACACCTTC. The encoded protein is CASSAPAGYGYTF.

The chain carries TRBV18 and TRBJ2-2, with D uncertain. V was trimmed by 3 bases and J by 1 base, leaving 9 bases between them. CDR1 is KGHSH, CDR2 LQKENI, per germline. The CDR3 loop spans 15 amino acids. The CDR3: CASSPDQLNTGELFF. The CDR3 coding sequence is TGTGCCAGCTCACCCGATCAGTTGAACACCGGGGAGCTGTTTTTT.

V usage is TRBV24-1 and J usage is TRBJ2-1, with 9 bases identical to TRBD1. CDR1 and CDR2 (germline): KGHDR, SFDVKD. There are 16 residues in the CDR3. V lost 3 bases to trimming and J lost 0 bases; unmatched junction nucleotides: 2. The CDR3 protein is CATSDNRGPSYNEQFF. CDR3 coding DNA: TGTGCCACCAGTGATAACAGGGGGCCCTCCTACAATGAGCAGTTCTTC.

The rearrangement joins TRBV2 to TRBJ2-1, with a possible D match to TRBD1 (6 bases). Germline V gene sequence: CDR1 SNHLY, CDR2 FYNNEI. V lost 7 bases, J lost 0 bases, and 13 bases lay in between. CDR3 length: 15 amino acids. The CDR3 DNA sequence: TGTGCCAGCAAGGCGGACAGATCCTCCTACAATGAGCAGTTCTTC. Translation: CASKADRSSYNEQFF.

The chain recombines TRBV7-9 with TRBJ1-4; 11 bases line up with TRBD1. The V and J ends lost 5 bases and 8 bases, in that order; junction bases with no gene match: 4. CDR1 and CDR2 (germline): SEHNR, FQNEAQ (reference sequence). This CDR3 has 14 amino acids. The CDR3 protein is CASSRDRGSEKLFF. The DNA of the CDR3 is TGTGCCAGCAGCCGGGACAGGGGGAGCGAAAAACTGTTTTTT. Combining the CDR3 with reference TRBV7-9 and TRBJ1-4 gives the whole variable domain DTGVSQNPRHKITKRGQNVTFRCDPISEHNRLYWYRQTLGQGPEFLTYFQNEAQLEKSRLLSDRFSAERPKGSFSTLEIQRTEQGDSAMYLCASSRDRGSEKLFFGSGTQLSVL.

The chain carries TRBV28 and TRBJ1-1; a weak D match, TRBD1 (6 bases). The CDR3 spans 14 residues. Germline V lookup: CDR1 MDHEN, CDR2 SYDVKM. V shed 6 bases and J shed 4 bases, with 15 bases lying between them. CDR3 in DNA: TGTGCCAGCAGCCCTGTGGGGGCGTCCACTGAAGCTTTCTTT. Its translation: CASSPVGASTEAFF. The full variable domain, in which reference TRBV28 and TRBJ1-1 provide the parts outside the CDR3, is DVKVTQSSRYLVKRTGEKVFLECVQDMDHENMFWYRQDPGLGLRLIYFSYDVKMKEKGDIPEGYSVSREKKERFSLILESASTNQTSMYLCASSPVGASTEAFFGQGTRLTVV.

V gene TRBV18 combines with J gene TRBJ2-5, with 10 positions matching TRBD2. The CDR3 contains 17 residues. The V gene's germline CDR1 is KGHSH and CDR2 LQKENI. Trimming at V came to 3 bases and at J to 5 bases, leaving 12 bases not matched to a gene. CDR3 nucleotides: TGTGCCAGCTCACCCCTCTCTCAGCGGGAGGGTATGGAGACCCAGTACTTC. It codes for CASSPLSQREGMETQYF.

The CDR3 loop is CATSDLGTGSPDTQYF. The DNA of the CDR3 is TGTGCCACCAGTGATTTGGGTACAGGGAGCCCAGATACGCAGTATTTT. V and J are TRBV24-1 and TRBJ2-3; D may be TRBD1 (6 bases). Germline CDR1 is KGHDR and CDR2 is SFDVKD. Trimming stripped 0 bases from V and 4 bases from J, with 13 bases between. This CDR3 is 16 amino acids long.

The V call is TRBV19, the J call TRBJ2-3; 8 positions agree with TRBD2. Per the germline V gene, CDR1 is LNHDA and CDR2 is SQIVND (reference sequence). This CDR3 has 15 amino acids. V shed 3 bases, J shed 2 bases, and the junction held 4 bases outside the gene matches. CDR3 in amino acids: CASSIVAGYTDTQYF. In DNA form, the CDR3 reads TGTGCCAGTAGTATTGTAGCGGGATACACAGATACGCAGTATTTT.

The chain uses TRBV7-9 and TRBJ2-5, with 8 bases fitting TRBD1. Germline CDR1 reads SEHNR; CDR2 reads FQNEAQ (reference sequence). The CDR3 length is 16 residues. The J segment lost 5 bases and the V segment lost 1 base, leaving 9 bases of the junction unmatched. Here the CDR3 reads CASSLVSGQGRETQYF. The CDR3 DNA sequence: TGTGCCAGCAGCTTAGTGTCCGGACAGGGTAGGGAGACCCAGTACTTC.

CDR3 bases: TGTGCCAGCAGTCGCCCAGGTAATGTGTACGAGCAGTACGTC. It specifies CASSRPGNVYEQYV. The genes are TRBV6-2 or TRBV6-3 and TRBJ2-7; D is unclear. Germline lookup yields CDR1 MNHEY and CDR2 SVGEGT. Trimming shortened V by 5 bases and J by 4 bases, and 15 bases separated the two germline ends. The length of the CDR3 is 14 residues.

This chain links TRBV6-4 with TRBJ2-1; TRBD2 aligns across 7 bases. Germline-derived CDR1 and CDR2 are MRHNA and SNTAGT. The CDR3 is 14 amino acids. Germline trimming cut 2 bases from V and 9 bases from J; bases unmatched to any gene: 7. The CDR3 DNA reads TGTGCCAGCAGTGACGGAGCGGGGTCCGGTGAGCAGTTCTTC. This gives the protein CASSDGAGSGEQFF.

The genes are TRBV19 and TRBJ1-5; D uncertain. The length of the CDR3 is 12 residues. V was pared by 7 bases and J by 7 bases, with 11 bases between. Germline V gene sequence: CDR1 LNHDA, CDR2 SQIVND (reference sequence). The CDR3 loop reads CASTVSGQPQHF. The CDR3 coding sequence is TGTGCCAGTACCGTCTCGGGGCAGCCCCAGCATTTT.

This chain uses TRBV7-6 with TRBJ2-3, with 8 bases that match TRBD2. The length of the CDR3 is 15 residues. Germline V gives CDR1 SGHVS, CDR2 FNYEAQ. V trimming: 5 bases; J trimming: 1 base; junction bases outside the gene matches: 5. CDR3 nucleotides: TGTGCCAGCAGCAGTCCGGGACTAGGCACAGATACGCAGTATTTT. It codes for CASSSPGLGTDTQYF.

The chain employs TRBV28 and TRBJ2-7, with D perhaps TRBD1 (6 bases). CDR3 length equals 15 residues. Deletions cut 4 bases from V and 5 bases from J, with 18 bases between. Germline V CDR1 and CDR2: MDHEN, SYDVKM. For the CDR3, the DNA is TGTGCCAGCAGTTCCGGGGCAGGGGCCAGGCACGAGCAGTACTTC. Translating gives CASSSGAGARHEQYF.

The V gene is TRBV6-5, the J gene TRBJ2-1, with 12 bases fitting TRBD2. This CDR3 is built from 16 residues. The junction had 5 bases not matched to a gene; V was cut back by 4 bases and J by 4 bases. CDR1 and CDR2 from the germline V gene are MNHEY and SVGAGI. The CDR3 loop reads CASSSRTSGMYNEQFF. DNA of the CDR3: TGTGCCAGCAGTTCACGGACTAGCGGGATGTACAATGAGCAGTTCTTC.

This chain connects TRBV5-5 to TRBJ2-7; no clear D. The germline V gene has CDR1 SGHKS and CDR2 YYEKEE (reference sequence). The CDR3 has 15 residues. Trimming stripped 2 bases from V and 0 bases from J, with 12 bases between. CDR3 sequence: CASSFSSVSSYEQYV. The CDR3 DNA reads as TGTGCCAGCAGCTTTTCCAGCGTAAGCTCCTACGAGCAGTACGTC.

This clone occurred once. V is TRBV6-5 and J is TRBJ2-2, with 9 bases fitting TRBD1. V dropped 4 bases and J dropped 6; count of bases not matched to a gene: 9. The CDR3 contains 16 residues. Germline-derived CDR1 and CDR2 are MNHEY and SVGAGI. In nucleotides, the CDR3 is TGTGCCAGCAGTTTACCGGGACAGGGAAAGGCCGGGGAGCTGTTTTTT. Translated: CASSLPGQGKAGELFF.

This clone has more than one count but fewer than ten. The genes are TRBV19 and TRBJ2-7; 10 bases match TRBD2. Trimming cost V 11 bases and J 3 bases; bases outside gene matches: 19. The CDR3 spans 17 residues. Germline V lookup: CDR1 LNHDA, CDR2 SQIVND (reference sequence). As DNA, the CDR3 is TGTGCCGGTACTTCCAGGACTAGCGGATACATAGGCTACGAGCAGTACGTC. Translation gives CAGTSRTSGYIGYEQYV.

CDR3: CASSFQGQPQHF. For the CDR3, the DNA is TGTGCCAGCAGTTTTCAGGGGCAGCCCCAGCATTTT. This chain connects TRBV12-3 or TRBV12-4 to TRBJ1-5; D is possibly TRBD1 (6 bases). Trimming left V 3 bases short and J 7 bases short, with 7 bases between. The CDR3 consists of 12 residues.

The J gene is TRBJ1-4, the V gene TRBV3-1 (or the pseudogene TRBV3-2); TRBD1 agrees at 10 bases. The CDR3 spans 14 residues. J lost 8 bases, V lost 4 bases, and 4 bases had no gene match. Germline values: CDR1 LGHDT, CDR2 YNNKEL (reference sequence). CDR3 region: CASSLRTGGEKLFF. In DNA form, the CDR3 reads TGTGCCAGCAGCCTGCGGACAGGGGGGGAAAAACTGTTTTTT.

This chain links TRBV2 with TRBJ2-1, with 13 positions matching TRBD2. Germline V lookup: CDR1 SNHLY, CDR2 FYNNEI. The CDR3 runs 14 residues. The J segment lost 13 bases and the V segment lost 1 base, leaving 4 bases of the junction unmatched. Here the CDR3 DNA reads TGTGCCAGCAGTGAAGGGACTAGCGGGAGTGCACAGTTCTTC. It is translated as CASSEGTSGSAQFF.

The chain is built from TRBV29-1 and TRBJ2-1, with TRBD1 identical over 8 bases. Germline values: CDR1 SQVTM, CDR2 ANQGSEA. The J segment lost 2 bases and the V segment lost 3 bases, leaving 3 bases of the junction unmatched. The CDR3 has 14 residues. CDR3 in amino acids: CSVDEDRAYNEQFF. Written as DNA, the CDR3 is TGCAGCGTTGATGAGGACAGGGCCTACAATGAGCAGTTCTTC.

The chain combines TRBV6-6 with TRBJ2-7; 7 nucleotides line up with TRBD2. Germline CDR1 is MNHNY and CDR2 is SVGAGI (reference sequence). The CDR3 contains 16 residues. The V gene end was trimmed by 2 bases and the J gene end by 0 bases; junction bases not matched to a gene: 7. In DNA form, the CDR3 reads TGTGCCAGCAGTTACCTACTAGCGCGACACTCCTACGAGCAGTACGTC. Its translation: CASSYLLARHSYEQYV.